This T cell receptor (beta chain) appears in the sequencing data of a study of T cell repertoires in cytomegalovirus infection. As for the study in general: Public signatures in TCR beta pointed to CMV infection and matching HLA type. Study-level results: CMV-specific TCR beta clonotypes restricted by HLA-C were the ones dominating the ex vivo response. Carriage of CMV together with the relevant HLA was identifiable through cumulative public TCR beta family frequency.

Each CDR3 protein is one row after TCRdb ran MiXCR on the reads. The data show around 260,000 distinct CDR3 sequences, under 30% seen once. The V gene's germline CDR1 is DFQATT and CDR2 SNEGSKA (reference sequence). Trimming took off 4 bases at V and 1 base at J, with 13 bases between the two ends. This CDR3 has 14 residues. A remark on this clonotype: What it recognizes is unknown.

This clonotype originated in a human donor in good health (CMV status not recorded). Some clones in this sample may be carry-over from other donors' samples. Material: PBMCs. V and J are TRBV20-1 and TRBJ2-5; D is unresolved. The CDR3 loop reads CSANSPTVQETQYF. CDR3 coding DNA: TGCAGTGCTAACTCCCCGACGGTCCAAGAGACCCAGTACTTC.